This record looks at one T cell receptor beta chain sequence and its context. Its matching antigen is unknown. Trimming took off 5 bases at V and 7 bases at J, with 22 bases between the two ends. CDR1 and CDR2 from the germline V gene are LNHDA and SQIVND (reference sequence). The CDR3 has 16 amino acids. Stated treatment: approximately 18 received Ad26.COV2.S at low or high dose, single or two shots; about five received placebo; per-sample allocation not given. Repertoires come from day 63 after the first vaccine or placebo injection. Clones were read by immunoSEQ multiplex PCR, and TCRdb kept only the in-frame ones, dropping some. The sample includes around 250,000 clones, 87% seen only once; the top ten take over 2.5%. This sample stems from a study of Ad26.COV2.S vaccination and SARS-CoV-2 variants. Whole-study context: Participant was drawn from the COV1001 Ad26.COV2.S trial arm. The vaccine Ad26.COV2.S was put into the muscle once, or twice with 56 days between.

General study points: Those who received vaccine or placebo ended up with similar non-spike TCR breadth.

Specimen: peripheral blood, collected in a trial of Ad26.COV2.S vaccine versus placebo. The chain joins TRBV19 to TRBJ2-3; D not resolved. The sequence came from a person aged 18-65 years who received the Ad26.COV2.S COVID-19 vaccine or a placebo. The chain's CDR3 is CASSVGPYDFPYTQYF. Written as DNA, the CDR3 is TGTGCCAGTAGTGTCGGGCCTTACGACTTCCCGTATACGCAGTATTTT. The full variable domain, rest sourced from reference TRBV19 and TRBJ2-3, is DGGITQSPKYLFRKEGQNVTLSCEQNLNHDAMYWYRQDPGQGLRLIYYSQIVNDFQKGDIAEGYSVSREKKESFPLTVTSAQKNPTAFYLCASSVGPYDFPYTQYFGPGTRLTVL.